This T cell receptor (beta chain) derives from a study of shared clonotypes between healthy human individuals. Once extracted for a subset, genomic DNA was divided evenly among several immunoSEQ plates. Produced via immunoSEQ multiplex PCR; TCRdb's table is partial and in-frame only. The sample yields about 2.1 million clones, roughly 93% seen once. Study outcomes and limitations: Compared with memory subsets, naive subsets generally had larger estimated richness. Relative to their counterparts shared across all four donors, non-shared clonotypes exhibited diminished generation probabilities.

The CDR3 consists of 12 residues. Germline assignment: CDR1 SEHNR and CDR2 FQNEAQ (reference sequence). Trimming took 5 bases from V and 5 from J, leaving 6 bases between them. Note on this clone: The antigen is not known. Other DNA sequences of this sample code for an identical CDR3.

Naive CD8 cells, CD45RO-negative and positively selected for CCR7, excluded terminally differentiated effector memory CD45RA+ cells. This receptor was identified in a man younger than 30 in good health. Some clones in this sample may be carry-over from other donors' samples. The sequenced sample was naive CD8+ T cells from PBMCs. The chain couples TRBV7-9 to TRBJ2-2, with unresolved D. CDR3 amino acids: CASSQSTGELFF. CDR3 DNA: TGTGCCAGCAGCCAGAGTACCGGGGAGCTGTTTTTT.